These 31 T cell receptor beta chains were sequenced from one sample in a study of molecular identifiers for immune sequencing clone quantification. MiXCR, run by TCRdb on the PCR reads, gives a single entry per CDR3 protein. The table records roughly 90,000 distinct CDR3 sequences, around 20% of them present only once. The specimen sequenced was naive CD8+ T cells from blood, with Jurkat cell RNA spiked in. Subset of the sample: FACS-sorted CD8+CD4-CCR7+CD45RA+ naive T cells. The receptors stem from a human donor in good health. Some libraries in this study had Jurkat cell RNA spiked in.

This clonotype came up a few times. The gene calls are TRBV20-1 and TRBJ1-1; possible D gene TRBD1, 5 bases. CDR3 length: 15 residues. The ends were cut back, 2 bases at V and 3 bases at J, with 16 bases in the middle. Germline V CDR1 and CDR2: DFQATT, SNEGSKA (reference sequence). In nucleotides, the CDR3 is TGCAGTGCTAGATTTGGAAAGGGGAGGGACACTGAAGCTTTCTTT. Amino acid sequence: CSARFGKGRDTEAFF.

This clonotype appeared many times. The gene calls are TRBV6-5 and TRBJ2-7, with 7 nucleotides matching TRBD2. The length of the CDR3 is 15 residues. Germline assignment: CDR1 MNHEY and CDR2 SVGAGI. The V segment lost 0 bases and the J segment 7 bases; nucleotides outside the gene matches: 9. The CDR3 DNA is TGTGCCAGCAGTTACTCCTCCGGCCCCGGGGGGGAGCAGTACTTC. Its protein product is CASSYSSGPGGEQYF.

Remarks on this clonotype: This sequence may be a read error, since a much larger clone differs from it by one base. The genes are TRBV29-1 and TRBJ2-3; D may correspond to TRBD1 or TRBD2 (7 bases each). The V gene's germline CDR1 is SQVTM and CDR2 ANQGSEA. Deletions cut 6 bases from V and 4 bases from J, with 20 bases between. CDR3 length equals 15 residues. CDR3 nucleotide sequence: TGCAGCGTCAGGGGGGGTCCTACTAGCGCAGATACGCAGTATTTT. It specifies CSVRGGPTSADTQYF.

This clonotype was observed at least ten times. The rearrangement uses TRBV7-2 and TRBJ2-3; D uncertain. There are 16 residues in the CDR3. The V end lost 5 bases, the J end lost 3 bases, and 18 bases lay between the germline ends. Per germline, CDR1 SGHTA and CDR2 FQGNSA. The CDR3 protein is CASSPITNPGTDTQYF. The CDR3 region has the DNA TGTGCCAGCAGCCCCATCACAAACCCTGGTACAGATACGCAGTATTTT.

This clonotype was counted ten times or more. The CDR3 DNA sequence: TGTGCCACCACCGGCGTGGGTTCAGATACGCAGTATTTT. Protein: CATTGVGSDTQYF. The chain uses TRBV24-1 and TRBJ2-3, with D hard to call. V lost 8 bases and J lost 4, with 12 bases in between. Germline CDR1 reads KGHDR; CDR2 reads SFDVKD. The CDR3 is 13 residues long.

Concerning this clonotype itself: A much more abundant neighbour one base away suggests this may be a read error. The CDR3 ends on some other residue instead of the conserved phenylalanine or tryptophan, so this is likely a read error. This chain connects TRBV5-4 to TRBJ2-7; 8 bases align to TRBD1. V was clipped by 0 bases and J by 5 bases; unmatched bases: 7. The germline CDR1 and CDR2 sequences are SGHNT and YYREEE (reference sequence). The CDR3 loop spans 15 amino acids. The CDR3 is CASSLEGQAVHEQYL. In nucleotides, the CDR3 is TGTGCCAGCAGCTTGGAGGGACAGGCTGTTCACGAGCAGTACCTC.

This clonotype was recorded many times. This sequence joins TRBV9 and TRBJ2-3; 7 nucleotides align to TRBD1. Trimming took 0 bases from V and 4 from J; bases not matched to a gene: 2. The CDR3 has 14 residues. CDR1 is SGDLS and CDR2 is YYNGEE in the germline V gene. This CDR3 reads CASSVGQGADTQYF. The CDR3 nucleotides are TGTGCCAGCAGCGTAGGGCAGGGGGCAGATACGCAGTATTTT.

This CDR3 is CASRLGTVETQYF. DNA for the CDR3: TGTGCCAGCAGGCTTGGGACAGTAGAGACCCAGTACTTC. The chain links TRBV12-3 or TRBV12-4 to TRBJ2-5; 7 bases line up with TRBD1. The V gene end was trimmed by 6 bases and the J gene end by 4 bases; junction bases not matched to a gene: 5. The CDR3 spans 13 residues.

This clonotype was observed many times. This CDR3 reads CASSPRVGMSTEAFF. DNA for the CDR3: TGTGCCAGTAGTCCCAGGGTTGGGATGAGCACTGAAGCTTTCTTT. The genes are TRBV19 and TRBJ1-1; TRBD1 might be the D (5 bases). Trimming stripped 5 bases from V and 4 bases from J, with 17 bases between. This CDR3 comprises 15 residues. CDR1 LNHDA and CDR2 SQIVND come from the germline V gene (reference sequence).

This clonotype was counted many times. The chain is built from TRBV6-5 and TRBJ2-2; 12 bases are shared with TRBD2. The CDR3 consists of 15 residues. Unmatched junction bases numbered 7, after V lost 6 bases and J lost 8 bases. The germline V gene encodes CDR1 MNHEY and CDR2 SVGAGI. DNA for the CDR3: TGTGCCAGCAGCCTCCTAGCGGGAGGGTCTGGGGAGCTGTTTTTT. Amino acids: CASSLLAGGSGELFF.

Worth noting for this clonotype: A clone one base away is much larger, so this may be a read error. V and J are TRBV6-5 and TRBJ1-1; D gene unclear. There are 13 residues in the CDR3. The germline gives CDR1 MNHEY, CDR2 SVGAGI. Here the CDR3 reads CASSYRFNTETFF. The CDR3 coding sequence is TGTGCCAGCAGTTATCGGTTTAACACTGAAACTTTCTTT.

This clonotype has at least ten counts. The chain has TRBV30 and TRBJ2-3, with D unclear. Germline lookup yields CDR1 GTSNPN and CDR2 SVGIG (reference sequence). The V end was cut by 0 bases, the J end by 4 bases, with 8 bases between. The CDR3 loop spans 13 amino acids. Here the CDR3 reads CAWSVWGADTQYF. The CDR3 bases are TGTGCCTGGAGTGTCTGGGGTGCAGATACGCAGTATTTT.

Points on this clonotype: This sequence may be a read error, since a much larger clone differs from it by one base. It is likely a read error, because the conserved phenylalanine at the end of the CDR3 is missing. J is TRBJ2-1 and V is TRBV7-9; D possibly corresponds to TRBD2 (5 bases). Deletions cut 9 bases from V and 8 bases from J, with 5 bases between. CDR3 length equals 9 residues. Germline CDR1 SEHNR, CDR2 FQNEAQ (reference sequence). CDR3 protein: CAREDEQFL. The CDR3 DNA is TGTGCCAGGGAGGATGAGCAGTTCCTC.

This sequence joins TRBV4-1 and TRBJ2-1, with a possible D match to TRBD1 (6 bases). Trimming stripped 1 base from V and 7 bases from J, with 14 bases between. From germline, CDR1 is MGHRA and CDR2 YSYEKL. CDR3 size: 15 residues. The CDR3 bases are TGCGCCAGCAGCCAAGTTCGGCAGGGGCAGAATGAGCAGTTCTTC. Its translation is CASSQVRQGQNEQFF.

On this clonotype: A read error is possible here, since a much larger clone lies one base away. This chain links TRBV20-1 with TRBJ2-7; D not resolved. CDR3 length equals 11 residues. Germline CDR1 reads DFQATT; CDR2 reads SNEGSKA (reference sequence). The CDR3 DNA follows: TGCTGTGCGTCCCGAGGCCACGAGCAGTACTTC. This gives the protein CCASRGHEQYF.

This clonotype has at least ten counts. The chain links TRBV11-2 to TRBJ1-1; 8 bases match TRBD1. The junction had 11 bases not matched to a gene; V was cut back by 5 bases and J by 0 bases. CDR1 and CDR2 (germline): SGHAT, FQNNGV. There are 17 residues in the CDR3. The CDR3 spells CASSPKLGQGMNTEAFF. CDR3 nucleotide sequence: TGTGCCAGCAGCCCCAAACTCGGACAGGGCATGAACACTGAAGCTTTCTTT.

There are many counts of this clonotype. The CDR3 region is CSVEPALSGELFF. The CDR3 DNA reads TGCAGCGTTGAACCAGCTCTTAGCGGGGAGCTGTTTTTT. The V and J genes are TRBV29-1 and TRBJ2-2; D is ambiguous. Trimming left V 2 bases short and J 7 bases short, with 11 bases between. CDR1 SQVTM and CDR2 ANQGSEA come from the germline V gene. The CDR3 totals 13 residues.

This clonotype was seen ten or more times. This sequence joins TRBV7-9 and TRBJ1-1, with TRBD1 matching over 9 bases. The CDR3 is 15 residues long. Germline V CDR1 and CDR2: SEHNR, FQNEAQ (reference sequence). The junction had 6 bases not matched to a gene; V was cut back by 5 bases and J by 2 bases. CDR3 in DNA: TGTGCCAGCAGCACACAGGGGGCGGTAAACACTGAAGCTTTCTTT. Residues: CASSTQGAVNTEAFF.

Comments on this clonotype: This may be a read error, as it is one base from a much larger clone. The CDR3 end shows no conserved phenylalanine or tryptophan, and so a read error is likely. The V gene is TRBV27, the J gene TRBJ2-1; D unclear. Trimming took 4 bases from V and 5 from J, leaving 12 bases between them. Germline CDR1 reads MNHEY; CDR2 reads SMNVEV (reference sequence). This CDR3 spans 14 amino acids. CDR3 protein: CASSSYSPHNEQFL. CDR3 DNA: TGTGCCAGCAGTTCCTATAGTCCCCACAATGAGCAGTTCCTC.

This clonotype was detected once. A much larger clonotype is one base distant, so this may be a read error. J is TRBJ2-5 and V is TRBV15; D gene unclear. V lost 6 bases, J lost 7 bases, and 18 bases lay in between. Germline CDR1 is LNHNV and CDR2 is YYDKDF (reference sequence). CDR3 length: 14 amino acids. The CDR3 DNA reads TGTGCCACCAGTAGTCGTCCGCTTCATGCGACCCAGTACTTC. Encoded protein: CATSSRPLHATQYF.

This clonotype came up many times. The rearrangement joins TRBV6-6 to TRBJ2-5; TRBD1 is a possible D gene (5 bases). CDR1 MNHNY and CDR2 SVGAGI come from the germline V gene (reference sequence). The CDR3 sequence is 13 residues long. V gave up 7 bases and J gave up 1 base, with 10 bases separating them. CDR3 sequence reads: CASNPDSQETQYF. The CDR3 DNA reads TGTGCCAGCAACCCCGACAGCCAAGAGACCCAGTACTTC.

This clonotype has ten or more counts. This sequence joins TRBV7-6 and TRBJ2-5, with D possibly being TRBD1 (6 bases). Trimming took off 6 bases at V and 7 bases at J, with 27 bases between the two ends. The CDR3 covers 17 residues. Germline CDR1 is SGHVS and CDR2 is FNYEAQ. The CDR3 DNA follows: TGTGCCAGCAGGAAATGGTCGGACAGCCGAAGTGATGGGACCCAGTACTTC. Amino acids: CASRKWSDSRSDGTQYF.

The genes are TRBV7-9 and TRBJ1-1, with D possibly TRBD1 on 5 matching bases. V was shortened by 5 bases and J by 1 base, with 11 bases between the two germline ends. This CDR3 contains 14 residues. CDR1 and CDR2 (germline): SEHNR, FQNEAQ (reference sequence). The CDR3 region is CASSPTTANTEAFF. The CDR3 DNA reads TGTGCCAGCAGCCCGACGACAGCGAACACTGAAGCTTTCTTT.

V is TRBV27 and J is TRBJ2-1; the D is unclear. The V gene lost 7 bases and the J gene lost 0 bases, with 13 bases spanning the gap. Germline CDR1 and CDR2: MNHEY and SMNVEV (reference sequence). The CDR3 totals 15 residues. CDR3 sequence: CASTQVANSYNEQFF. CDR3 nucleotides: TGTGCCAGCACCCAAGTCGCTAACTCCTACAATGAGCAGTTCTTC.

This clonotype was recorded at least ten times. CDR3 sequence (DNA): TGCGCCAGCAGCATGACTAGCGGGAGCTCCTTCTTC. Amino acids: CASSMTSGSSFF. The chain couples TRBV5-1 to TRBJ2-1, with 12 bases matching TRBD2. This CDR3 region has 12 residues. Germline values: CDR1 SGHRS, CDR2 YFSETQ. Trimming removed 4 bases from V and 16 bases from J; junction bases left unmatched: 6. Drawing the rest from reference TRBV5-1 and TRBJ2-1, the complete variable domain is KAGVTQTPRYLIKTRGQQVTLSCSPISGHRSVSWYQQTPGQGLQFLFEYFSETQRNKGNFPGRFSGRQFSNSRSEMNVSTLELGDSALYLCASSMTSGSSFFGPGTRLTVL.

Regarding this clonotype: This may stem from a read error, because a much larger clone lies one nucleotide away. This chain connects TRBV4-3 to TRBJ2-4; 10 positions match TRBD2. Germline values: CDR1 LGHNA, CDR2 YSLEER. The CDR3 spans 19 residues. Trimming took 1 base from V and 3 from J; bases not matched to a gene: 12. The CDR3 spells CASSQGLVAGGWDKNIQYF. The CDR3 DNA reads TGCGCCAGCAGCCAAGGTCTGGTAGCGGGAGGCTGGGACAAAAACATTCAGTACTTC.

This clonotype was seen many times. CDR3: CASSDLLQETQYF. The DNA for the CDR3 is TGTGCCAGCTCCGACCTCCTTCAAGAGACCCAGTACTTC. This sequence joins TRBV28 and TRBJ2-5, with no clear D. Per the germline V gene, CDR1 is MDHEN and CDR2 is SYDVKM. V was clipped by 8 bases and J by 2 bases, with 12 bases between them. The CDR3 length is 13 residues. Full variable domain (outside the CDR3, taken from reference TRBV28 and TRBJ2-5): DVKVTQSSRYLVKRTGEKVFLECVQDMDHENMFWYRQDPGLGLRLIYFSYDVKMKEKGDIPEGYSVSREKKERFSLILESASTNQTSMYLCASSDLLQETQYFGPGTRLLVL.

This clonotype was counted many times. V usage is TRBV20-1 and J usage is TRBJ2-1, with 9 bases lining up with TRBD2. V dropped 0 bases and J dropped 6; count of bases not matched to a gene: 6. Germline CDR1 and CDR2: DFQATT and SNEGSKA (reference sequence). This CDR3 spans 15 amino acids. CDR3 sequence (DNA): TGCAGTGCTAGAGATTGGTCTAGCGGGACCAATGAGCAGTTCTTC. Protein: CSARDWSSGTNEQFF.

Ten or more counts support this clonotype. The V gene is TRBV5-6, the J gene TRBJ2-5, with a tentative D call TRBD2 (6 bases). The CDR3 totals 14 residues. Per germline, CDR1 SGHDT and CDR2 YYEEEE. V gave up 3 bases and J gave up 2 bases, with 11 bases separating them. The DNA of the CDR3 is TGTGCCAGCAGCTATTACCGGGAGCAAGAGACCCAGTACTTC. It is translated as CASSYYREQETQYF.

This clonotype was counted at least ten times. The chain is built from TRBV6-1 and TRBJ1-5; 8 nucleotides agree with TRBD1. Unmatched junction bases numbered 12, after V lost 5 bases and J lost 3 bases. This CDR3 spans 17 amino acids. Germline V gives CDR1 MNHNS, CDR2 SASEGT. CDR3 sequence: CASSPPQGAWVNQPQHF. The CDR3 DNA sequence: TGTGCCAGCAGTCCCCCCCAGGGGGCATGGGTCAATCAGCCCCAGCATTTT.

This clonotype was found a few times. The junction departs from the called germline gene at one end, perhaps through a read error. The J gene is TRBJ1-5, the V gene TRBV20-1; no clear D. There are 13 residues in the CDR3. Germline CDR1 and CDR2: DFQATT and SNEGSKA (reference sequence). CDR3 residues: CSEGLNSNQPQRF. The CDR3 nucleotides are TGCAGTGAAGGGCTGAATAGCAATCAGCCCCAGCGTTTT.